The 29 T cell receptor beta chains presented below share a single source sample, sequenced in a study of regulatory T cells in long-lasting Graves disease. Time point specified: persistent/refractory GD, antithyroid drugs over 5 years with positive TRAb. RNA isolated from PBMCs was used to make the TCR library. CDR3 regions were amplified by Arm-PCR using iRepertoire HTBI primers to build TCR beta libraries. TCRdb re-called the multiplex PCR reads with MiXCR, one entry per CDR3 protein. Of roughly 470,000 distinct CDR3 sequences in the sample, less than 25% were seen once. The source was peripheral blood mononuclear cells (PBMCs), collected when the disease was refractory, from a patient treated with antithyroid drugs. Receptors were obtained from a female donor with Graves disease.

This clonotype has at least ten counts. J is TRBJ1-2 and V is TRBV3-1; D unclear. Germline CDR1 is LGHDT and CDR2 is YNNKEL (reference sequence). The CDR3 is made up of 14 amino acids. The germline V and J ends were trimmed by 2 bases and 8 bases, with 15 bases remaining between them. The DNA of the CDR3 is TGTGCCAGCAGCCAAAGCCTAAGGGCGGGGGGCTACACCTTC. Translation gives CASSQSLRAGGYTF.

This clonotype was seen only a few times. This sequence joins TRBV6-9 and TRBJ1-3; D unresolved. Per germline, CDR1 MNHGY and CDR2 SVAAGI. Trimming left V 4 bases short and J 5 bases short, with 18 bases between. CDR3 size: 16 residues. The CDR3 loop is CASSSHGPGERNTIYF. CDR3 coding DNA: TGTGCCAGCAGTTCACACGGACCCGGGGAGCGAAACACCATATATTTT.

In this sample, this clonotype turned up a few times. The V gene is TRBV5-1, the J gene TRBJ2-5; 8 bases line up with TRBD1. This CDR3 has 15 amino acids. V shed 0 bases and J 2 bases; nucleotides not matched to a gene: 3. CDR1 is SGHRS and CDR2 is YFSETQ in the germline V gene. In nucleotides, the CDR3 is TGCGCCAGCAGCTTGGGTCACAGGGGGCAAGAGACCCAGTACTTC. This encodes CASSLGHRGQETQYF.

This clonotype was detected many times. The chain has TRBV2 and TRBJ2-5, with D perhaps matching TRBD2 (5 bases). CDR1 is SNHLY and CDR2 is FYNNEI in the germline V gene. The V end was cut by 4 bases, the J end by 4 bases, with 10 bases between. The CDR3 is 13 residues long. CDR3 in amino acids: CASSGSSLETQYF. The CDR3 DNA reads as TGTGCCAGCAGTGGGTCTAGCTTAGAGACCCAGTACTTC.

About this clonotype: The junction departs from the called germline gene at one end, perhaps through a read error. The genes are TRBV6-1 and TRBJ2-3; D not resolved. The length of the CDR3 is 12 residues. Per the germline V gene, CDR1 is MNHNS and CDR2 is SASEGT. The CDR3 DNA reads as TGTGGCAGCCGTGGATACACAGATACGCAGTATTTT. Protein product: CGSRGYTDTQYF.

This clonotype was seen repeatedly, ten times or more. This chain connects TRBV2 to TRBJ2-5; 9 nucleotides line up with TRBD2. The V gene's germline CDR1 is SNHLY and CDR2 FYNNEI. This CDR3 contains 14 residues. The ends lost 11 bases at V and 0 bases at J; junction bases unmatched: 7. Here the CDR3 DNA reads TGTGCCCGAGGGGCTAGCGGGGACCAAGAGACCCAGTACTTC. Translation gives CARGASGDQETQYF.

This rearrangement joins TRBV28 to TRBJ1-5; D possibly corresponds to TRBD1 (5 bases). Trimming pared 8 bases from V and 7 bases from J, leaving 21 bases between. Germline assignment: CDR1 MDHEN and CDR2 SYDVKM. The CDR3 length is 15 residues. The CDR3, as DNA: TGTGCCAGCCAAATCAACGGGCAGGGAGTCCAGCCCCAGCATTTT. Amino acid sequence: CASQINGQGVQPQHF.

V is TRBV11-2 and J is TRBJ2-3; D may be TRBD1 (5 bases). V lost 5 bases and J lost 8, with 17 bases in between. The CDR3 is 14 residues long. Germline V gives CDR1 SGHAT, CDR2 FQNNGV. The CDR3 DNA reads as TGTGCCAGCAGCCCGGTCAGGGCCTTGGGTACGCAGTATTTT. The encoded protein is CASSPVRALGTQYF.

This chain links TRBV6-1 with TRBJ2-3; tentative D call: TRBD2 (5 bases). V was trimmed by 6 bases and J by 1 base, leaving 8 bases between them. The germline V gene encodes CDR1 MNHNS and CDR2 SASEGT. The CDR3 runs to 13 residues. This chain's CDR3 is CASRRVGTDTQYF. CDR3 nucleotides: TGTGCCAGCAGGAGGGTCGGCACAGATACGCAGTATTTT.

This clonotype was detected many times. The V and J genes are TRBV30 and TRBJ2-7; TRBD1 aligns across 8 bases. The CDR3 totals 13 residues. The germline gives CDR1 GTSNPN, CDR2 SVGIG (reference sequence). V dropped 2 bases and J dropped 10; count of bases not matched to a gene: 10. DNA for the CDR3: TGTGCCTGGAGTCCGACAGGGGCCGCATCCCAGTACTTC. It codes for CAWSPTGAASQYF.

This clonotype came up many times. The chain links TRBV7-8 to TRBJ1-4, with TRBD1 matching 10 bases. The CDR3 is 13 amino acids. The V gene's germline CDR1 is SGHVS and CDR2 FQNEAQ. V lost 5 bases to trimming and J lost 12 bases; unmatched junction nucleotides: 6. The CDR3 here is CASSDRDRGQLFF. In DNA, the CDR3 is TGTGCCAGCAGCGACCGGGACAGGGGTCAACTGTTTTTT.

This clonotype was recorded many times. This CDR3 reads CASSSSGQGHGYTF. CDR3 coding DNA: TGTGCCAGCAGTTCCTCGGGACAGGGGCATGGCTACACCTTC. The chain links TRBV28 to TRBJ1-2, with 10 bases fitting TRBD1. CDR1 is MDHEN, CDR2 SYDVKM, per germline. The CDR3 sequence is 14 residues long. V dropped 4 bases and J dropped 6; count of bases not matched to a gene: 5.

This clonotype was found a few times. The rearrangement links TRBV7-2 to TRBJ1-1, with 9 bases lining up with TRBD1. CDR1 and CDR2 (germline): SGHTA, FQGNSA. CDR3 length: 15 amino acids. Trimming took 9 bases from V and 2 from J; bases not matched to a gene: 10. The CDR3 loop reads CASKGGDRVNTEAFF. Here the CDR3 DNA reads TGTGCCAGTAAGGGGGGGGACAGGGTCAACACTGAAGCTTTCTTT.

This clonotype was counted ten times or more. The chain employs TRBV2 and TRBJ1-2, with 12 bases matching TRBD1. The CDR3 sequence is 15 residues long. CDR1 and CDR2 from the germline V gene are SNHLY and FYNNEI. V was clipped by 3 bases and J by 8 bases; unmatched bases: 7. The CDR3 is CASSEGTGGAYGYTF. CDR3 DNA: TGTGCCAGCAGTGAGGGGACAGGGGGCGCGTACGGCTACACCTTC.

The chain carries TRBV12-3 or TRBV12-4 and TRBJ1-3; possibly TRBD1 for D (6 bases). Deletions cut 6 bases from V and 5 bases from J, with 14 bases between. The CDR3 runs to 14 residues. The CDR3 spells CASSLDRQRNTIYF. The CDR3 DNA reads TGTGCCAGCAGCCTCGACAGGCAGAGAAACACCATATATTTT.

This clonotype was picked up many times. The J gene is TRBJ2-7, the V gene TRBV2, with 9 bases lining up with TRBD1. The CDR3 spans 14 residues. The trim removed 7 bases at V and 5 bases at J, leaving 9 bases unmatched. Per germline, CDR1 SNHLY and CDR2 FYNNEI. Written as DNA, the CDR3 is TGTGCCAGCACCCGGGAACAGGGGGCTGACGAGCAGTACTTC. It encodes CASTREQGADEQYF.

This clonotype occurred a few times. This sequence joins TRBV11-2 and TRBJ2-1; no reliable D call. Trimming took off 3 bases at V and 2 bases at J, with 11 bases between the two ends. CDR3 length: 15 amino acids. Germline CDR1 SGHAT, CDR2 FQNNGV. The DNA of the CDR3 is TGTGCCAGCAGCTTCGTTAACGGACCCTACAATGAGCAGTTCTTC. The encoded protein is CASSFVNGPYNEQFF.

In regard to this clonotype: With a much larger clone just one base away, this may be a read error. V and J are TRBV28 and TRBJ2-5; D possibly corresponds to TRBD2 (5 bases). The CDR3 is made up of 14 amino acids. Germline V gene lookup returns CDR1 MDHEN and CDR2 SYDVKM. The CDR3 DNA reads TGTGCCAGCAGTTTAGGGCCCGCGGGTGAGAACCAGTACTTC. Translating it yields CASSLGPAGENQYF.

The genes are TRBV12-5 and TRBJ2-1; D is unclear. CDR3 length: 14 amino acids. CDR1 and CDR2 (germline): LGHNT, FRNRAP. The V and J ends lost 0 bases and 5 bases respectively, with 8 bases between them. CDR3 DNA: TGTGCTAGTGGTTTGGTACCGTCTGACAATGAGCAGTTCTTC. This sequence encodes CASGLVPSDNEQFF.

This clonotype was detected a few times. The rearrangement uses TRBV20-1 and TRBJ2-5; D unresolved. The CDR3 spans 13 residues. CDR1 and CDR2 from the germline V gene are DFQATT and SNEGSKA (reference sequence). V lost 0 bases and J lost 2, with 7 bases in between. The CDR3 here is CSARDGSQETQYF. The CDR3 DNA is TGCAGTGCTAGAGATGGCAGTCAAGAGACCCAGTACTTC.

The chain joins TRBV14 to TRBJ2-4, with a weak D call TRBD2 (5 bases). This CDR3 is 14 amino acids long. Trimming shortened V by 0 bases and J by 6 bases, and 9 bases separated the two germline ends. CDR1 is SGHDN and CDR2 is FVKESK in the germline V gene. The CDR3 DNA follows: TGTGCCAGCAGCCAAGAATCCAGCGGAAACATTCAGTACTTC. This sequence encodes CASSQESSGNIQYF.

This clonotype was seen repeatedly, ten times or more. The rearrangement uses TRBV28 and TRBJ2-2; no reliable D call. Germline CDR1 MDHEN, CDR2 SYDVKM. Trimming removed 2 bases at V and 6 bases at J, with 4 bases between. This CDR3 spans 12 amino acids. The CDR3 DNA sequence: TGTGCCAGCAGTTTAGCCGCCGGGGAGCTGTTTTTT. Its translation: CASSLAAGELFF.

This chain connects TRBV19 to TRBJ1-3; 8 positions agree with TRBD1. The CDR3 length is 15 residues. The germline V gene encodes CDR1 LNHDA and CDR2 SQIVND (reference sequence). J lost 8 bases, V lost 4 bases, and 10 bases had no gene match. The CDR3, as DNA: TGTGCCAGTAGTACCGGGACAGGCAAGGCGGACACCATATATTTT. Translation: CASSTGTGKADTIYF.

This clonotype has just a few counts. The chain carries TRBV6-4 and TRBJ1-1; no clear D. Between the trimmed V and J ends, which lost 0 bases and 5 bases, there was a span of 10 bases. The CDR3 length is 14 residues. CDR1 and CDR2 from the germline V gene are MRHNA and SNTAGT. Here the CDR3 reads CASSDSSWGTEAFF. For the CDR3, the DNA is TGTGCCAGCAGTGACTCGAGTTGGGGTACTGAAGCTTTCTTT.

This chain joins TRBV20-1 and TRBJ1-6; D uncertain. CDR1 is DFQATT, CDR2 SNEGSKA, per germline (reference sequence). The CDR3 sequence is 16 residues long. V lost 2 bases to trimming and J lost 5 bases, with 16 bases between them. The CDR3 DNA follows: TGCAGTGCTAGAACCGTGGACCAGGAGGATAATTCACCCCTCCACTTT. Protein product: CSARTVDQEDNSPLHF.

The V gene is TRBV5-6, the J gene TRBJ2-7, with D perhaps matching TRBD2 (6 bases). Trimming stripped 4 bases from V and 1 base from J, with 15 bases between. There are 15 residues in the CDR3. The germline V gene encodes CDR1 SGHDT and CDR2 YYEEEE. CDR3 DNA sequence: TGTGCCAGCAGCGGGTGGGGGGAGGAATCCTACGAGCAGTACTTC. Residues: CASSGWGEESYEQYF.

This clonotype has at least ten counts. The chain uses TRBV18 and TRBJ2-7; 9 nucleotides line up with TRBD1. The CDR3 extends over 15 amino acids. Germline V CDR1 and CDR2: KGHSH, LQKENI. V shed 5 bases and J 6 bases; nucleotides not matched to a gene: 11. The CDR3: CASSRTGDFPVEQYF. CDR3 DNA: TGTGCCAGCTCAAGGACAGGGGACTTCCCGGTCGAGCAGTACTTC.

This clonotype was seen at least ten times. The rearrangement joins TRBV6-5 to TRBJ2-7, with unresolved D. The germline gives CDR1 MNHEY, CDR2 SVGAGI. The CDR3 extends over 15 amino acids. The germline V and J ends were trimmed by 2 bases and 6 bases, with 17 bases remaining between them. The CDR3 DNA sequence: TGTGCCAGCAGTTACGCGGCTTCCCTTCGCGGCGAGCAGTACTTC. Encoded protein: CASSYAASLRGEQYF.

This clonotype was observed a handful of times. V gene TRBV27 combines with J gene TRBJ2-2, with unresolved D. CDR1 and CDR2 (germline): MNHEY, SMNVEV (reference sequence). This CDR3 is built from 15 residues. Trimming removed 7 bases at V and 0 bases at J, with 12 bases between. As DNA, the CDR3 is TGTGCCAGCAAATCTGTCGCGGCGAACACCGGGGAGCTGTTTTTT. It encodes CASKSVAANTGELFF.